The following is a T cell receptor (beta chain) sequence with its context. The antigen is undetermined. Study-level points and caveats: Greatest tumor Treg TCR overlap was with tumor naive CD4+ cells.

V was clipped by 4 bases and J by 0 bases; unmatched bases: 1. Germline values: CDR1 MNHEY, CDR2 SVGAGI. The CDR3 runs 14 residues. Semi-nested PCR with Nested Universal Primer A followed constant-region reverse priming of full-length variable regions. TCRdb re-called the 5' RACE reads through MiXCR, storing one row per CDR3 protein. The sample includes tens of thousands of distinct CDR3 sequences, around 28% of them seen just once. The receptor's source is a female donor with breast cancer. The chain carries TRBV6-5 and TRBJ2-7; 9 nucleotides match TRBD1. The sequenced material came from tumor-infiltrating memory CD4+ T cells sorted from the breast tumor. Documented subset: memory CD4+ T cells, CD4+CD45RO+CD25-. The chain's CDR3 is CASSWTGVSYEQYF. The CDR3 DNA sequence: TGTGCCAGCAGTTGGACAGGGGTCTCCTACGAGCAGTACTTC.